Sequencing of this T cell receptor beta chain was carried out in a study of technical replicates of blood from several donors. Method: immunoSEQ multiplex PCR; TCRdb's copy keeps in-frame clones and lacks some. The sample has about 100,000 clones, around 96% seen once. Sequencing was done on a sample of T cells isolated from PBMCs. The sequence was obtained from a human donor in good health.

This CDR3 is CASTISGGLRDEQYF. The CDR3 DNA reads TGTGCCAGCACCATCTCAGGAGGGTTGAGAGACGAGCAGTACTTC. The V call is TRBV5-6, the J call TRBJ2-7; TRBD2 is a possible D gene (6 bases). The germline V and J ends were trimmed by 6 bases and 5 bases, with 21 bases remaining between them. The germline V gene has CDR1 SGHDT and CDR2 YYEEEE. The CDR3 length is 15 residues. Supplemented by reference TRBV5-6 and TRBJ2-7, the full variable domain reads DAGVTQSPTHLIKTRGQQVTLRCSPKSGHDTVSWYQQALGQGPQFIFQYYEEEERQRGNFPDRFSGHQFPNYSSELNVNALLLGDSALYLCASTISGGLRDEQYFGPGTRLTVT.